The entry that follows covers one T cell receptor (beta chain) sequence. This CDR3 region has 18 residues. The germline V gene has CDR1 SGHRS and CDR2 YFSETQ. The V and J ends lost 0 bases and 1 base, in that order; junction bases with no gene match: 8. The record originates from a study of blood T cell repertoires in COVID-19. Background on the study: Samples representing acute and convalescent COVID-19 were sourced from the United States, Italy and Spain.

Original processing methods: Estimated nucleated cell counts came from reference gene primer amplification. Profiled with immunoSEQ multiplex PCR; TCRdb holds only in-frame clones, not every one. V and J calls and clone size are given by that table; D and trimming were obtained from the DNA. The sample includes about 70,000 clones, around 87% seen only once; the top ten take about a tenth. The chain employs TRBV5-1 and TRBJ2-3; 10 bases are shared with TRBD2. The clonotype originates from a woman younger than 30 with acute or convalescent COVID-19. The sample consisted of peripheral blood. Written as DNA, the CDR3 is TGCGCCAGCAGCTTGGAAGGAGCGGGAGGGCAACGCACAGATACGCAGTATTTT. Translating gives CASSLEGAGGQRTDTQYF.